Below, 18 T cell receptor beta chains from the same sample are listed, as sequenced in a study of T cells in Graves' hyperthyroidism and ophthalmopathy (dated by TCRdb to the late 2010s). Library preparation used multiplex PCR. Sequencing was carried out with an Illumina HiSeq 2000. The TCR beta CDR3 regions were amplified from RNA transcripts. The TCR CDR3 was subjected to a first round of RT-PCR using the HTBI primer set and the Qiagen OneStep RT-PCR kit. The public reads were run again by TCRdb, first through fastp at Q25 and then through MiXCR, and only productive beta chains were kept. Duplicate CDR3 protein sequences are folded into a single record with the most common DNA and genes. This sample lists approximately 400,000 distinct CDR3 sequences; 15% to 19% were detected once. The ten top clones hold around an eighth of the sample. The sequenced material came from blood. The receptor set was obtained from a woman under 30 with Graves' hyperthyroidism.

This clonotype has more than one count but fewer than ten. V is TRBV19 and J is TRBJ2-1; 8 nucleotides line up with TRBD2. V lost 5 bases and J lost 7; bases outside the gene matches: 22. The germline V gene encodes CDR1 LNHDA and CDR2 SQIVND (reference sequence). The CDR3 contains 19 residues. The CDR3 spells CASSLKRETLIYAWNEQFF. CDR3 sequence (DNA): TGTGCCAGTAGTCTAAAGCGGGAGACCCTTATCTACGCATGGAATGAGCAGTTCTTC.

CDR3: CAIGYSYEQYF. The CDR3 region has the DNA TGTGCCATTGGGTACTCCTACGAGCAGTACTTC. V is TRBV7-9 and J is TRBJ2-7; D is unresolved. Trimming left V 10 bases short and J 0 bases short, with 7 bases between. Germline V CDR1 and CDR2: SEHNR, FQNEAQ (reference sequence). The CDR3 runs to 11 residues.

In its sample, this clonotype was seen a few times. The genes are TRBV20-1 and TRBJ2-4; 8 bases agree with TRBD2. Germline-derived CDR1 and CDR2 are DFQATT and SNEGSKA (reference sequence). V lost 1 base to trimming and J lost 7 bases; unmatched junction nucleotides: 15. The CDR3 contains 17 residues. The CDR3 nucleotides are TGCAGTGCTAGAGCTCCGGGACTAGACCTAAGGGGGAACATTCAGTACTTC. Protein product: CSARAPGLDLRGNIQYF.

This clonotype has a count of ten or more. The V gene is TRBV12-3 or TRBV12-4, the J gene TRBJ1-2; D call uncertain. This CDR3 has 15 amino acids. Trimming took off 4 bases at V and 4 bases at J, with 16 bases between the two ends. The CDR3 region is CASSSLLVLAYGYTF. CDR3 bases: TGTGCCAGCAGTTCACTGCTCGTGCTAGCCTATGGCTACACCTTC.

This clonotype was seen many times. The rearrangement links TRBV19 to TRBJ2-3; 8 nucleotides align to TRBD1. The CDR3 sequence is 17 residues long. Per germline, CDR1 LNHDA and CDR2 SQIVND (reference sequence). With V trimmed by 3 bases and J by 0 bases, 8 bases remained unmatched. This CDR3 is CASSMSAGGGSTDTQYF. DNA of the CDR3: TGTGCCAGTAGTATGTCGGCAGGGGGCGGCAGCACAGATACGCAGTATTTT.

This clonotype was observed many times. This sequence joins TRBV2 and TRBJ1-4; tentative D call: TRBD1 (6 bases). The germline gives CDR1 SNHLY, CDR2 FYNNEI. The CDR3 has 16 amino acids. V gave up 6 bases and J gave up 6 bases, with 20 bases separating them. The CDR3 reads CASRGGTSMVYEKLFF. CDR3 nucleotides: TGTGCCAGCAGAGGTGGGACATCGATGGTCTATGAAAAACTGTTTTTT. Variable domain in full (rest from reference TRBV2 and TRBJ1-4): EPEVTQTPSHQVTQMGQEVILRCVPISNHLYFYWYRQILGQKVEFLVSFYNNEISEKSEIFDDQFSVERPDGSNFTLKIRSTKLEDSAMYFCASRGGTSMVYEKLFFGSGTQLSVL.

This clonotype was counted ten times or more. The chain employs TRBV28 and TRBJ2-7, with 8 nucleotides matching TRBD2. The CDR3 loop spans 14 amino acids. V shed 5 bases, J shed 2 bases, and the junction held 5 bases outside the gene matches. Looked up from germline, CDR1 is MDHEN and CDR2 is SYDVKM. DNA for the CDR3: TGTGCCAGCAGTGGGGGGACTAGGACCTACGAGCAGTACTTC. Translating it yields CASSGGTRTYEQYF.

The V and J genes are TRBV9 and TRBJ2-1; TRBD2 agrees at 8 bases. The J segment lost 8 bases and the V segment lost 0 bases, leaving 4 bases of the junction unmatched. CDR1 SGDLS and CDR2 YYNGEE come from the germline V gene. The CDR3 extends over 14 amino acids. This CDR3 reads CASSVGSGGDEQFF. The DNA of the CDR3 is TGTGCCAGCAGCGTAGGGAGCGGGGGCGATGAGCAGTTCTTC.

The chain has TRBV20-1 and TRBJ2-7; 10 nucleotides line up with TRBD1. V was pared by 6 bases and J by 2 bases, with 4 bases of the junction left unmatched. This CDR3 comprises 13 residues. Per the germline V gene, CDR1 is DFQATT and CDR2 is SNEGSKA (reference sequence). The chain's CDR3 is CSAGTGVAYEQYF. The CDR3 DNA sequence: TGCAGTGCAGGGACAGGGGTCGCCTACGAGCAGTACTTC.

This clonotype was observed a few times. This rearrangement joins TRBV29-1 to TRBJ2-1; 9 bases align to TRBD1. Trimming cost V 1 base and J 5 bases; bases outside gene matches: 6. The CDR3 spans 15 residues. Germline V gene sequence: CDR1 SQVTM, CDR2 ANQGSEA. The CDR3 spells CSVEGGTGRDNEQFF. The CDR3 nucleotides are TGCAGCGTTGAAGGAGGGACAGGGCGAGACAATGAGCAGTTCTTC.

In its sample, this clonotype was seen a few times. The gene calls are TRBV27 and TRBJ1-2, with TRBD1 matching 7 bases. The CDR3 runs to 14 residues. V trimming: 2 bases; J trimming: 7 bases; junction bases outside the gene matches: 7. CDR1 and CDR2 (germline): MNHEY, SMNVEV (reference sequence). This CDR3 reads CASSLTSDRAGYTF. The CDR3 nucleotides read TGTGCCAGCAGTTTAACGTCTGACAGGGCTGGCTACACCTTC.

This clonotype was detected ten times or more. This chain links TRBV2 with TRBJ2-1; unclear D gene. CDR1 and CDR2 from the germline V gene are SNHLY and FYNNEI. With 3 bases removed from V and 9 bases from J, the gap between germline ends came to 6 bases. The CDR3 runs 11 residues. CDR3 sequence (DNA): TGTGCCAGCAGTGACATCCCTGAGCAGTTCTTC. Its translation: CASSDIPEQFF.

This clonotype appeared a few times. This rearrangement joins TRBV19 to TRBJ1-1, with a weak D call TRBD1 (6 bases). CDR1 is LNHDA, CDR2 SQIVND, per germline (reference sequence). Trimming pared 7 bases from V and 9 bases from J, leaving 18 bases between. The length of the CDR3 is 13 residues. DNA for the CDR3: TGTGCCAGTATGCCGTTTCAGGGGTTGAAAGCTTTCTTT. Translated: CASMPFQGLKAFF.

V is TRBV20-1 and J is TRBJ2-1, with D unclear. V dropped 1 base and J dropped 9 bases, with 7 bases sitting between them. CDR1 is DFQATT, CDR2 SNEGSKA, per germline (reference sequence). The CDR3 covers 11 residues. The CDR3 nucleotides read TGCAGTGCTAGAGTTTTGGGTGAGCAGTTCTTC. Amino acid sequence: CSARVLGEQFF.

This clonotype was recorded only once. This sequence joins TRBV11-1 and TRBJ2-3; the D is unclear. Trimming took 2 bases from V and 7 from J, leaving 4 bases between them. The CDR3 is 11 residues long. In germline, CDR1 is SGHAT, CDR2 FQDESV (reference sequence). CDR3 amino acids: CASSLRNTQYF. As DNA, the CDR3 is TGTGCCAGCAGCTTACGGAATACGCAGTATTTT.

This clonotype has at least ten counts. The rearrangement uses TRBV12-3 or TRBV12-4 and TRBJ2-3; 9 bases line up with TRBD1. Germline trimming cut 2 bases from V and 5 bases from J; bases unmatched to any gene: 5. The CDR3 totals 15 residues. This CDR3 is CASSLLDRGLDTQYF. The CDR3 DNA is TGTGCCAGCAGTTTATTAGACAGGGGGTTAGATACGCAGTATTTT.

Many counts were recorded for this clonotype. The chain combines TRBV2 with TRBJ2-3, with a tentative D call TRBD1 (6 bases). This CDR3 spans 16 amino acids. The germline V gene encodes CDR1 SNHLY and CDR2 FYNNEI. The V and J ends lost 0 bases and 1 base respectively, with 11 bases between them. The CDR3 DNA sequence: TGTGCCAGCAGTGAAGCCGGGACACCGGGCACAGATACGCAGTATTTT. It codes for CASSEAGTPGTDTQYF.

This clonotype was seen at least ten times. The genes are TRBV6-5 and TRBJ2-3; TRBD1 or TRBD2 may be the D gene (5 bases each). Trimming left V 2 bases short and J 4 bases short, with 16 bases between. CDR1 is MNHEY and CDR2 is SVGAGI in the germline V gene. The length of the CDR3 is 16 residues. The CDR3, as DNA: TGTGCCAGCAGTTACGGCTCGGGGCTGCCCCCAGATACGCAGTATTTT. Amino acid sequence: CASSYGSGLPPDTQYF.